The 27 T cell receptor beta chains below come from one sample, sequenced in a study of vaccination and CD4 T cells after COVID-19. Treatment here: roughly 11-day PBMC culture with coronavirus spike peptide pools or control peptides (ViraFEST assay). No antigens are known for them. Sequenced with the Oncomine TCR Beta short-read assay was DNA taken from cultured CD4+ T cells. MiXCR was run by TCRdb on the PCR reads, yielding one entry per CDR3 protein. Seen here are around 10,000 distinct CDR3 sequences, around 30% observed once, and the top ten hold more than 20%. The sequencing sample was made of cultured CD4+ T cells from blood. These receptors originate from a human donor with COVID-19.

The chain is built from TRBV6-1 and TRBJ2-3; D may be TRBD1 (6 bases). The ends were cut back, 5 bases at V and 7 bases at J, with 16 bases in the middle. Looked up from germline, CDR1 is MNHNS and CDR2 is SASEGT. The CDR3 loop spans 14 amino acids. The DNA for the CDR3 is TGTGCCAGCAGTCAAGAAGACCAGGGGAATACGCAGTATTTT. It is translated as CASSQEDQGNTQYF.

The CDR3 region is CASSDRAGGNYGYTF. CDR3 bases: TGTGCCAGCAGTGATAGGGCAGGGGGAAACTATGGCTACACCTTC. The rearrangement uses TRBV2 and TRBJ1-2; 7 bases line up with TRBD1. From germline, CDR1 is SNHLY and CDR2 FYNNEI. Unmatched junction bases numbered 6, after V lost 3 bases and J lost 2 bases. The CDR3 has 15 residues.

The CDR3 bases are TGTGCCAGCAGTTACACTAACAGGGGAGGGTCTGGAAACACCATATATTTT. Protein product: CASSYTNRGGSGNTIYF. The rearrangement uses TRBV6-5 and TRBJ1-3; 7 positions match TRBD1. V trimming: 2 bases; J trimming: 1 base; junction bases outside the gene matches: 8. This CDR3 has 17 amino acids. Germline CDR1 MNHEY, CDR2 SVGAGI.

This chain connects TRBV4-1 to TRBJ1-5; D is unclear. This CDR3 contains 15 residues. The germline CDR1 and CDR2 sequences are MGHRA and YSYEKL. Trimming removed 0 bases at V and 6 bases at J, with 12 bases between. The DNA of the CDR3 is TGCGCCAGCAGCCAAGAGATTGCGGGAAGTCAGCCCCAGCATTTT. Protein product: CASSQEIAGSQPQHF.

The chain couples TRBV7-2 to TRBJ2-5, with D perhaps TRBD2 (7 bases). The CDR3 has 14 amino acids. CDR1 is SGHTA and CDR2 is FQGNSA in the germline V gene. V gave up 9 bases and J gave up 7 bases, with 21 bases separating them. CDR3 sequence: CASGGGRGGVTQYF. CDR3 DNA sequence: TGTGCCAGTGGGGGGGGCCGGGGCGGGGTGACCCAGTACTTC.

V usage is TRBV15 and J usage is TRBJ2-7; the match to TRBD1 covers 11 bases. This CDR3 region has 15 residues. J gave up 6 bases and V 1 base, and 5 bases lay outside the gene matches. The germline gives CDR1 LNHNV, CDR2 YYDKDF (reference sequence). CDR3 in amino acids: CATSRGGTGGPEQYF. CDR3 DNA sequence: TGTGCCACCAGCAGAGGCGGGACAGGGGGACCCGAGCAGTACTTC.

The V call is TRBV7-2, the J call TRBJ2-7, with TRBD2 matching over 10 bases. The CDR3 runs to 16 residues. The V gene end was trimmed by 4 bases and the J gene end by 3 bases; junction bases not matched to a gene: 9. The germline V gene has CDR1 SGHTA and CDR2 FQGNSA. DNA for the CDR3: TGTGCCAGCAGCTCAGACGGATCTAGCGGGGGCTACGAGCAGTACTTC. Translation gives CASSSDGSSGGYEQYF.

This sequence joins TRBV6-2 or TRBV6-3 and TRBJ1-2, with D uncertain. CDR1 MNHEY and CDR2 SVGEGT come from the germline V gene. The CDR3 runs 16 residues. V was shortened by 5 bases and J by 4 bases, with 20 bases between the two germline ends. CDR3 sequence: CASSTLDGRAGYGYTF. Here the CDR3 DNA reads TGTGCCAGCAGTACCCTGGACGGAAGGGCGGGCTATGGCTACACCTTC.

This clonotype was counted a few times. The rearrangement joins TRBV10-3 to TRBJ1-1, with D tentatively TRBD1 (5 bases). Germline V lookup: CDR1 ENHRY, CDR2 SYGVKD. The V gene lost 5 bases and the J gene lost 3 bases, with 13 bases spanning the gap. The CDR3 covers 14 residues. The CDR3 region is CAISTTGPDTEAFF. The CDR3 DNA reads as TGTGCCATCAGTACCACAGGCCCCGACACTGAAGCTTTCTTT.

This clonotype was observed a few times. The chain employs TRBV20-1 and TRBJ2-3, with 8 bases fitting TRBD2. This CDR3 has 14 residues. Germline values: CDR1 DFQATT, CDR2 SNEGSKA (reference sequence). Trimming cost V 8 bases and J 0 bases; bases outside gene matches: 7. CDR3 in DNA: TGCAGTACCCATAGCGGGGCGAGCACAGATACGCAGTATTTT. Translated, it gives CSTHSGASTDTQYF.

The CDR3 protein is CASHSSGLGSNTEAFF. In DNA, the CDR3 is TGTGCCAGCCATTCCTCGGGGCTAGGGTCGAACACTGAAGCTTTCTTT. The V call is TRBV6-1, the J call TRBJ1-1; D perhaps matches TRBD1 (5 bases). The V gene lost 8 bases and the J gene lost 1 base, with 20 bases spanning the gap. The CDR3 consists of 16 residues. Looked up from germline, CDR1 is MNHNS and CDR2 is SASEGT.

V gene TRBV7-9 combines with J gene TRBJ2-7; D is uncertain. V dropped 0 bases and J dropped 6 bases, with 6 bases sitting between them. Germline CDR1 and CDR2: SEHNR and FQNEAQ (reference sequence). The CDR3 contains 12 residues. For the CDR3, the DNA is TGTGCCAGCAGCTTAGCGAAAGGCGAGCAGTACTTC. This encodes CASSLAKGEQYF. Full variable domain (rest looked up from reference TRBV7-9 and TRBJ2-7): DTGVSQNPRHKITKRGQNVTFRCDPISEHNRLYWYRQTLGQGPEFLTYFQNEAQLEKSRLLSDRFSAERPKGSFSTLEIQRTEQGDSAMYLCASSLAKGEQYFGPGTRLTVT.

This clonotype ranks as large (0.1 to 1%). DNA for the CDR3: TGTGCCAGCAGTGATCGTGAGTATGGCTACACCTTC. It is translated as CASSDREYGYTF. V gene TRBV6-1 combines with J gene TRBJ1-2; D gene uncertain. Trimming left V 3 bases short and J 5 bases short, with 7 bases between. The CDR3 loop spans 12 amino acids. Looked up from germline, CDR1 is MNHNS and CDR2 is SASEGT.

This clonotype was observed a few times. The rearrangement links TRBV6-1 to TRBJ2-3; 9 positions match TRBD1. This CDR3 comprises 15 residues. Germline CDR1 MNHNS, CDR2 SASEGT. Trimming took 7 bases from V and 2 from J; bases not matched to a gene: 7. The CDR3 protein is CASNIQGADTDTQYF. As DNA, the CDR3 is TGTGCCAGCAATATACAGGGGGCGGACACAGATACGCAGTATTTT.

The chain joins TRBV6-1 to TRBJ2-5, with TRBD2 matching over 15 bases. This CDR3 is 17 amino acids long. Germline-derived CDR1 and CDR2 are MNHNS and SASEGT. The ends lost 1 base at V and 5 bases at J; junction bases unmatched: 5. CDR3 amino acids: CASSEGTSGGAWETQYF. In DNA form, the CDR3 reads TGTGCCAGCAGTGAAGGGACTAGCGGGGGGGCCTGGGAGACCCAGTACTTC.

This chain joins TRBV10-3 and TRBJ2-3; no firm D call. Germline V lookup: CDR1 ENHRY, CDR2 SYGVKD. The CDR3 runs 12 residues. V dropped 7 bases and J dropped 0 bases, with 5 bases sitting between them. DNA of the CDR3: TGTGCCATCAAGGACAGCACAGATACGCAGTATTTT. Translation: CAIKDSTDTQYF.

This clonotype was detected a few times. This chain links TRBV19 with TRBJ2-7, with unresolved D. CDR1 and CDR2 from the germline V gene are LNHDA and SQIVND (reference sequence). CDR3 size: 12 residues. V lost 2 bases and J lost 6, with 8 bases in between. The CDR3 protein is CASSIPLPEQYF. In nucleotides, the CDR3 is TGTGCCAGTAGTATACCCCTGCCCGAGCAGTACTTC. The variable domain in full, with the rest retrieved from reference TRBV19 and TRBJ2-7, is DGGITQSPKYLFRKEGQNVTLSCEQNLNHDAMYWYRQDPGQGLRLIYYSQIVNDFQKGDIAEGYSVSREKKESFPLTVTSAQKNPTAFYLCASSIPLPEQYFGPGTRLTVT.

This clonotype has just a few counts. The rearrangement links TRBV6-1 to TRBJ2-3; 10 bases align to TRBD1. V gave up 6 bases and J gave up 3 bases; unmatched junction bases: 6. Germline V gene sequence: CDR1 MNHNS, CDR2 SASEGT. CDR3 size: 15 residues. CDR3 sequence: CASSRDRGRTDTQYF. Written as DNA, the CDR3 is TGTGCCAGCAGCCGGGACAGGGGAAGAACAGATACGCAGTATTTT.

The chain carries TRBV7-6 and TRBJ2-1, with TRBD2 matching over 9 bases. There are 16 residues in the CDR3. The ends lost 3 bases at V and 4 bases at J; junction bases unmatched: 7. The germline gives CDR1 SGHVS, CDR2 FNYEAQ. This CDR3 reads CASSFSGAGGYNEQFF. The CDR3 DNA is TGTGCCAGCAGCTTCAGCGGGGCGGGGGGGTACAATGAGCAGTTCTTC.

This chain joins TRBV6-1 and TRBJ2-1, with D perhaps matching TRBD2 (6 bases). The V and J ends lost 8 bases and 5 bases respectively, with 16 bases between them. Germline assignment: CDR1 MNHNS and CDR2 SASEGT. The CDR3 is 14 amino acids. The CDR3 protein is CASGADGGDNEQFF. The CDR3 region has the DNA TGTGCCAGCGGGGCAGACGGGGGAGACAATGAGCAGTTCTTC.

This clonotype has only a few counts. At one of its ends the junction is not consistent with the germline gene, which may arise from a read error. V gene TRBV7-2 combines with J gene TRBJ2-1, with D possibly matching TRBD2 (6 bases). Germline CDR1 SGHTA, CDR2 FQGNSA. This CDR3 has 12 residues. CDR3 residues: CASSTDYYEQFF. The CDR3 coding sequence is TGTGCCAGCAGCACGGACTACTATGAGCAGTTCTTC.

The chain links TRBV28 to TRBJ1-1; D is unclear. V was cut by 5 bases and J by 5 bases, with 12 bases left in between. CDR3 length: 13 residues. Looked up from germline, CDR1 is MDHEN and CDR2 is SYDVKM. The CDR3 DNA is TGTGCCAGCAGTCCGGGGATGTGGACTGAAGCTTTCTTT. Amino acids: CASSPGMWTEAFF. The full variable domain, in which reference TRBV28 and TRBJ1-1 provide the parts outside the CDR3, is DVKVTQSSRYLVKRTGEKVFLECVQDMDHENMFWYRQDPGLGLRLIYFSYDVKMKEKGDIPEGYSVSREKKERFSLILESASTNQTSMYLCASSPGMWTEAFFGQGTRLTVV.

This clonotype appeared a few times. The chain joins TRBV7-6 to TRBJ1-3; 7 positions agree with TRBD1. The CDR3 is 16 residues long. CDR1 SGHVS and CDR2 FNYEAQ come from the germline V gene. After removal of 5 bases from V and 4 bases from J, the junction contained 11 bases not matched to a gene. In nucleotides, the CDR3 is TGTGCCAGCAGCCTCTACCGGGACAGTCTAGGAAACACCATATATTTT. This codes for CASSLYRDSLGNTIYF.

This clonotype was observed a few times. V and J are TRBV28 and TRBJ1-5, with 7 positions matching TRBD1. CDR3 size: 15 residues. V shed 7 bases, J shed 2 bases, and the junction held 8 bases outside the gene matches. Looked up from germline, CDR1 is MDHEN and CDR2 is SYDVKM. In nucleotides, the CDR3 is TGTGCCAGCACCAGACAGGGCTGGGGCAATCAGCCCCAGCATTTT. It codes for CASTRQGWGNQPQHF.

This chain links TRBV4-3 with TRBJ2-5; 8 bases match TRBD2. The CDR3 extends over 17 amino acids. Losses at the gene ends were 4 bases for V and 4 bases for J; bases not matched to a gene: 14. The germline gives CDR1 LGHNA, CDR2 YSLEER. The CDR3 DNA reads as TGCGCCAGCAGCCGCAGCCGGTCGGGGGGGCCAGGAGAGACCCAGTACTTC. Amino acid sequence: CASSRSRSGGPGETQYF.

V gene TRBV20-1 combines with J gene TRBJ2-3; TRBD1 might be the D (6 bases). Germline assignment: CDR1 DFQATT and CDR2 SNEGSKA (reference sequence). V lost 1 base and J lost 4, with 15 bases in between. The CDR3 is 15 residues long. The CDR3 sequence: CSARGAVGASDTQYF. DNA for the CDR3: TGCAGTGCTAGAGGGGCCGTGGGGGCCTCAGATACGCAGTATTTT.

This sequence joins TRBV7-2 and TRBJ1-6; D is ambiguous. The CDR3 extends over 16 amino acids. Germline CDR1 and CDR2: SGHTA and FQGNSA. Trimming removed 4 bases at V and 0 bases at J, with 10 bases between. This CDR3 is CASSSDGSSYNSPLHF. The CDR3 coding sequence is TGTGCCAGCAGCTCTGATGGAAGCTCCTATAATTCACCCCTCCACTTT.